A single sample gave rise to the 9 T cell receptor beta chains below, sequenced in a study of tumor and adjacent non-tumor tissue in lung cancer. Three rounds of nested PCR, following a modified ARM-PCR protocol, produced the TCRbeta library. TCRdb re-called the multiplex PCR reads with MiXCR, one entry per CDR3 protein. Of roughly 150,000 distinct CDR3 sequences in the sample, approximately 70% are singletons; the top ten hold about 18%. RNA was extracted from bulk tissue without any cell sorting. Sequencing was carried out using lung tumor tissue. Receptors originate from a man aged 60-69 years with small cell lung cancer.

About this clonotype: A single base separates this from a much larger clone, so it may be a read error. It is likely a read error, because the conserved phenylalanine at the end of the CDR3 is missing. This chain links TRBV5-4 with TRBJ2-1, with a tentative D call TRBD2 (5 bases). Deletions cut 5 bases from V and 9 bases from J, with 15 bases between. This CDR3 has 13 residues. Germline V gene lookup returns CDR1 SGHNT and CDR2 YYREEE (reference sequence). CDR3 amino acids: CASSTLGSGEQFL. The CDR3, as DNA: TGTGCCAGCAGTACCCTTGGGAGCGGTGAGCAGTTCCTC.

This clonotype was picked up many times. The chain recombines TRBV6-1 with TRBJ2-5; D is unclear. CDR1 MNHNS and CDR2 SASEGT come from the germline V gene. The V and J ends lost 8 bases and 4 bases respectively, with 14 bases between them. This CDR3 has 13 amino acids. The CDR3 nucleotides read TGTGCCAGCCTACGTGTGTGGGGAGAGACCCAGTACTTC. Its translation: CASLRVWGETQYF.

V gene TRBV11-2 combines with J gene TRBJ2-7; D is possibly TRBD1 (5 bases). Trimming stripped 8 bases from V and 5 bases from J, with 13 bases between. Germline CDR1 and CDR2: SGHAT and FQNNGV. This CDR3 spans 12 amino acids. The CDR3 bases are TGTGCCAGCTGCTCAGGGCGTAACGAGCAGTACGTC. The encoded protein is CASCSGRNEQYV.

To note about this clonotype: A read error is likely, as this CDR3 ends without the conserved phenylalanine or tryptophan. The chain employs TRBV29-1 and TRBJ2-7; 9 bases match TRBD2. The length of the CDR3 is 13 residues. Germline V lookup: CDR1 SQVTM, CDR2 ANQGSEA. The CDR3 sequence is CNVASGISYEQYL. The CDR3 DNA reads TGCAACGTTGCTAGCGGGATTTCCTACGAGCAGTACTTA.

This clonotype was found once. It may be a read error: a sequence one base away is much more abundant. The CDR3 loop reads CSANGGSSYGYTF. The CDR3, as DNA: TGCAGTGCCAACGGGGGGTCGAGCTATGGCTACACCTTC. The rearrangement uses TRBV20-1 and TRBJ1-2; tentative D call: TRBD1 (5 bases). The germline V gene encodes CDR1 DFQATT and CDR2 SNEGSKA (reference sequence). There are 13 residues in the CDR3. V was shortened by 6 bases and J by 4 bases, with 15 bases between the two germline ends.

In this sample, this clonotype turned up a few times. This chain links TRBV28 with TRBJ1-1; perhaps TRBD1 as D (5 bases). The ends were cut back, 6 bases at V and 2 bases at J, with 16 bases in the middle. The CDR3 has 15 residues. Germline V gene lookup returns CDR1 MDHEN and CDR2 SYDVKM. The CDR3 nucleotides are TGTGCCAGCAGGAACCCAGGGTTCAGTAACACTGAAGCTTTCTTT. Amino acid sequence: CASRNPGFSNTEAFF. Together with reference TRBV28 and TRBJ1-1, the CDR3 gives the full variable domain: DVKVTQSSRYLVKRTGEKVFLECVQDMDHENMFWYRQDPGLGLRLIYFSYDVKMKEKGDIPEGYSVSREKKERFSLILESASTNQTSMYLCASRNPGFSNTEAFFGQGTRLTVV.

The count of this clonotype is one. This chain links TRBV18 with TRBJ2-3; D not certain. V shed 1 base and J shed 2 bases, with 10 bases lying between them. The CDR3 runs 15 residues. CDR1 and CDR2 from the germline V gene are KGHSH and LQKENI. CDR3 in DNA: TGTGCCAGCTCACCACGGTCCTCGGTCACAGATACGCAGTATTTT. It specifies CASSPRSSVTDTQYF.

Concerning this clonotype: A much more abundant neighbour one base away suggests this may be a read error. CDR3 residues: CSCSGRGGARNEQFF. The CDR3 DNA reads as TGCTCCTGTTCCGGTCGAGGGGGAGCGAGGAATGAGCAGTTCTTC. This sequence joins TRBV20-1 and TRBJ2-1, with TRBD1 as a possible D gene (6 bases). The CDR3 consists of 15 residues. Germline V gene sequence: CDR1 DFQATT, CDR2 SNEGSKA (reference sequence).

Details on this clonotype: An end of the junction does not agree with germline; a read error may underlie this. The V gene is TRBV6-2 or TRBV6-3, the J gene TRBJ2-7; 7 positions match TRBD2. Germline-derived CDR1 and CDR2 are MNHEY and SVGEGT. This CDR3 is 15 amino acids long. The CDR3 region is CARRSAGVRSYEQYF. The CDR3 bases are TGTGCCCGCAGATCGGCGGGAGTGAGATCCTACGAGCAGTACTTC.